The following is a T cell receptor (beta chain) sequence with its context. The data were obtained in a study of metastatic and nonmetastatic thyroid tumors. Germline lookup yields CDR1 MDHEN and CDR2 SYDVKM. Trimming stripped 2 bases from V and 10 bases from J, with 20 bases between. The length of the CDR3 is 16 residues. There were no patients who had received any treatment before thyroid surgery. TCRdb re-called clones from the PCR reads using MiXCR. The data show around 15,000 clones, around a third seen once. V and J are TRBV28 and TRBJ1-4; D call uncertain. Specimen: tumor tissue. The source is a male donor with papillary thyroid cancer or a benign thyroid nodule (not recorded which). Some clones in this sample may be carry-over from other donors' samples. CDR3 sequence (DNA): TGTGCCAGCAGTTTACGAGGGCGGGTCAAAATGGGAAAACTGTTTTTT. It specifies CASSLRGRVKMGKLFF. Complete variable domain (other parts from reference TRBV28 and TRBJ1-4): DVKVTQSSRYLVKRTGEKVFLECVQDMDHENMFWYRQDPGLGLRLIYFSYDVKMKEKGDIPEGYSVSREKKERFSLILESASTNQTSMYLCASSLRGRVKMGKLFFGSGTQLSVL.